The clone carrying this T cell receptor beta chain was counted between two and nine times. The target antigen is unknown. TCRdb re-derived calls from the 5' RACE reads in MiXCR, one entry per CDR3 protein. This sample yields approximately 340,000 distinct CDR3 sequences, of which 8.7% are seen a single time; roughly 18% belongs to the top ten. The source of the sample is a study of T cells after yellow fever vaccination. Study-level findings and limits: Subsequent booster samples again held most clones from primary vaccination (around 96% CD4, roughly 88% CD8).

CDR3 length: 13 amino acids. Germline V gene lookup returns CDR1 SGHDT and CDR2 YYEEEE. The V and J ends lost 1 base and 5 bases respectively, with 8 bases between them. The chain has TRBV5-6 and TRBJ2-3, with D uncertain. Sequencing was performed on PBMCs, taken on the day of the first yellow fever vaccination. The TCR originated in a man younger than 35 who received the YFV17D yellow fever vaccine. The CDR3: CASSLISQDTQYF. The CDR3 DNA follows: TGTGCCAGCAGCTTGATAAGCCAAGATACGCAGTATTTT.